This TCR beta chain derives from a study of Graves' ophthalmopathy and Graves' hyperthyroidism. This clonotype was detected many times. This CDR3 region has 16 residues. CDR1 and CDR2 from the germline V gene are SGHRS and YFSETQ. With 4 bases removed from V and 2 bases from J, the gap between germline ends came to 15 bases. Fresh peripheral blood (approximately 9.5 ml) yielded the PBMCs. Amplified TCR beta CDR3 regions were obtained using RNA transcripts as template. Scientists carried out first-round RT-PCR using HTBI primers and then a second-round multiplex PCR. One entry per CDR3 protein, called by TCRdb with MiXCR from the multiplex PCR reads. In the table there are 150,000 to 200,000 distinct CDR3 sequences, approximately 40% of which are singletons.

This sequence originates from a woman in her forties with Graves' ophthalmopathy. Sequencing was carried out using peripheral blood. The chain joins TRBV5-1 to TRBJ2-2, with a tentative D call TRBD1 (6 bases). The CDR3 spells CASSQGGTLNTGELFF. As DNA, the CDR3 is TGCGCCAGCAGCCAAGGGGGAACTCTTAACACCGGGGAGCTGTTTTTT.